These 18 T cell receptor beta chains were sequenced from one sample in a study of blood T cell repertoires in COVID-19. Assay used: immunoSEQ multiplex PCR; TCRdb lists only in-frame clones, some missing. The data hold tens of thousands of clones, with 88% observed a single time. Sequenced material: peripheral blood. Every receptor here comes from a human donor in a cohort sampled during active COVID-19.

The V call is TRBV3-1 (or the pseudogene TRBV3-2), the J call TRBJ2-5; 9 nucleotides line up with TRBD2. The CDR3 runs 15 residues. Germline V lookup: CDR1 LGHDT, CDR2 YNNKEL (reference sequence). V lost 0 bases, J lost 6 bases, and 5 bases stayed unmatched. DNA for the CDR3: TGTGCCAGCAGCCAAGAGCCTAGCGGGGAACAGACCCAGTACTTC. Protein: CASSQEPSGEQTQYF.

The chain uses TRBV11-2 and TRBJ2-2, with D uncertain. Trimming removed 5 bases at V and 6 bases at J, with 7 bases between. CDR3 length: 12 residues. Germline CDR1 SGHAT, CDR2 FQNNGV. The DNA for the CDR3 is TGTGCCAGCAGCCCCTCGGCCGGGGAGCTGTTTTTT. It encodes CASSPSAGELFF. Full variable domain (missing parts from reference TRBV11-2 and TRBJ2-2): EAGVAQSPRYKIIEKRQSVAFWCNPISGHATLYWYQQILGQGPKLLIQFQNNGVVDDSQLPKDRFSAERLKGVDSTLKIQPAKLEDSAVYLCASSPSAGELFFGEGSRLTVL.

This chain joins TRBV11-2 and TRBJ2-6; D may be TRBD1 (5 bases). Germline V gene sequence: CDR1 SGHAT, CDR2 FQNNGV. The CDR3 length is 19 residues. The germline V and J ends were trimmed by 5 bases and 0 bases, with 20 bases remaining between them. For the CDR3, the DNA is TGTGCCAGCAGCACCCCATTTGGACCTGGGGCCTCTGGGGCCAACGTCCTGACTTTC. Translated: CASSTPFGPGASGANVLTF.

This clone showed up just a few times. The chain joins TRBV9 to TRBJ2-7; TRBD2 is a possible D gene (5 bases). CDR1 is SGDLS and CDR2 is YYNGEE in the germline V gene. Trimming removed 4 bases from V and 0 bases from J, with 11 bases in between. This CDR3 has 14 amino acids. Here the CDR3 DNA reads TGTGCCAGCAGCCCCGTGGGAGTCTCCTACGAGCAGTACTTC. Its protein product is CASSPVGVSYEQYF.

DNA of the CDR3: TGTGCCAGCCTACGGACTAGCGGGAGCAATGAGCAGTTCTTC. It encodes CASLRTSGSNEQFF. The V call is TRBV25-1, the J call TRBJ2-1; TRBD2 matches 13 bases. J lost 6 bases, V lost 8 bases, and 4 bases had no gene match. CDR1 is MGHDK, CDR2 SYGVNS, per germline. The CDR3 has 14 amino acids.

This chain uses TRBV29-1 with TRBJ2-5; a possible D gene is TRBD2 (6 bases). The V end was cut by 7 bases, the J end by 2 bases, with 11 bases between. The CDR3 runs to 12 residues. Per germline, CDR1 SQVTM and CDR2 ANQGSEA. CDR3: CSAGLRQETQYF. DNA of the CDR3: TGCAGCGCTGGACTACGTCAAGAGACCCAGTACTTC.

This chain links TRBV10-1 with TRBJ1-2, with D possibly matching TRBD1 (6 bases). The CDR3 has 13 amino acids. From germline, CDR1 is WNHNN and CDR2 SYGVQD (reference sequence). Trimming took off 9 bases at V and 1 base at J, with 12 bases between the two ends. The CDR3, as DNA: TGCGCCAGTCTCGGACAGCATAACTATGGCTACACCTTC. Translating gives CASLGQHNYGYTF.

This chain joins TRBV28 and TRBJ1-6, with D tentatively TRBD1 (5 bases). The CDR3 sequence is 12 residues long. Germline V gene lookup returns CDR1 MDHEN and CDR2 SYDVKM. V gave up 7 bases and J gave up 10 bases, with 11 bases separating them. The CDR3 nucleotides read TGTGCCAGCACGCAGGGCATCTCACCCCTCCACTTT. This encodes CASTQGISPLHF.

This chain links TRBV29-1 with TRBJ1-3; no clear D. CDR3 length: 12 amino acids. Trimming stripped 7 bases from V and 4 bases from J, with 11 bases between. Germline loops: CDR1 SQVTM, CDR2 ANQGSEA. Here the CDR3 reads CSAESPGNTIYF. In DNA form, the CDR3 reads TGCAGCGCCGAGAGTCCAGGAAACACCATATATTTT.

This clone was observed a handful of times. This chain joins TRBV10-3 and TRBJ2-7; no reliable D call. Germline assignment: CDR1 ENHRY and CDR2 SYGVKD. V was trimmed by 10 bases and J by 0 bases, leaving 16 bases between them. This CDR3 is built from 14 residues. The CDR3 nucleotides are TGTGCCACCAGCAGGCAGCTAAGCTCCTACGAGCAGTACTTC. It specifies CATSRQLSSYEQYF.

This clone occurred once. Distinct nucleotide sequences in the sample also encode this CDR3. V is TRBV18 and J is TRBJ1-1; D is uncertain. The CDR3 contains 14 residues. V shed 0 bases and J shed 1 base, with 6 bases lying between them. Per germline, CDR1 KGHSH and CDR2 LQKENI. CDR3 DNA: TGTGCCAGCTCACCACCGACGGGGAACACTGAAGCTTTCTTT. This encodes CASSPPTGNTEAFF.

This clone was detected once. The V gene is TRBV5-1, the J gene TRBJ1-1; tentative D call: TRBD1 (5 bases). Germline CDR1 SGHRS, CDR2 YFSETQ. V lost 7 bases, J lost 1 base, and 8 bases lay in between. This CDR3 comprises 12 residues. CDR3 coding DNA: TGCGCCAGCGGGACTGGGAACACTGAAGCTTTCTTT. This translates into CASGTGNTEAFF.

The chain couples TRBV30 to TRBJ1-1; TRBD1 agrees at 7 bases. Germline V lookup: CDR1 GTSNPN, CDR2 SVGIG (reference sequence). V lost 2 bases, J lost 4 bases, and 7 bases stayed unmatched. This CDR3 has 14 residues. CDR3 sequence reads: CAWSRQGRGTEAFF. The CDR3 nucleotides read TGTGCCTGGAGTCGACAGGGAAGGGGCACTGAAGCTTTCTTT.

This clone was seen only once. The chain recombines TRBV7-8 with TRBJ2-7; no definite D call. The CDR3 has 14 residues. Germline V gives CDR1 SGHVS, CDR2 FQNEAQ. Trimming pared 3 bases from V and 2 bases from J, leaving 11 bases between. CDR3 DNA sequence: TGTGCCAGCAGCTTTGTTGTAGTCCCCTACGAGCAGTACTTC. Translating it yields CASSFVVVPYEQYF.

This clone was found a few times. The chain's CDR3 is CASSWTSPNTGELFF. CDR3 bases: TGCGCCAGCAGTTGGACTAGCCCGAACACCGGGGAGCTGTTTTTT. This chain connects TRBV5-1 to TRBJ2-2, with 8 bases identical to TRBD2. Germline V gives CDR1 SGHRS, CDR2 YFSETQ. The CDR3 runs to 15 residues. V dropped 5 bases and J dropped 0; count of bases not matched to a gene: 3.

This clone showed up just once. The CDR3 reads CASSHPHVARETQYF. DNA of the CDR3: TGTGCCAGCAGTCACCCACATGTAGCGAGGGAGACCCAGTACTTC. The chain couples TRBV11-3 to TRBJ2-5; weak D call: TRBD2 (5 bases). The germline CDR1 and CDR2 sequences are SGHNT and YENEEA. Trimming pared 6 bases from V and 5 bases from J, leaving 19 bases between. This CDR3 comprises 15 residues.

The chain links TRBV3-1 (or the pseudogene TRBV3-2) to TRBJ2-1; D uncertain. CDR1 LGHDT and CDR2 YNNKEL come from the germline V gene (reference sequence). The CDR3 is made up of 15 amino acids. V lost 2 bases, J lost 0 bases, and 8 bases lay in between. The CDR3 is CASSQSASSYNEQFF. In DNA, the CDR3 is TGTGCCAGCAGCCAATCTGCTAGCTCCTACAATGAGCAGTTCTTC.

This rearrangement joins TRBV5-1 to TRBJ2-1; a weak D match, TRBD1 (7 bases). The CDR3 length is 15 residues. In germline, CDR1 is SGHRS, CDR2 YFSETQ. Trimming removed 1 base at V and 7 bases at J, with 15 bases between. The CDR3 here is CASSLQGGAGNEQFF. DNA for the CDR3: TGCGCCAGCAGCTTGCAGGGGGGCGCGGGGAATGAGCAGTTCTTC. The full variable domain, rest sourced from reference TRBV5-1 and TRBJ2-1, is KAGVTQTPRYLIKTRGQQVTLSCSPISGHRSVSWYQQTPGQGLQFLFEYFSETQRNKGNFPGRFSGRQFSNSRSEMNVSTLELGDSALYLCASSLQGGAGNEQFFGPGTRLTVL.